The clone carrying this T cell receptor beta chain was recorded once. Its antigen is as yet unknown. There are 17 residues in the CDR3. Germline CDR1 is LGHNA and CDR2 is YNFKEQ. The ends were cut back, 0 bases at V and 0 bases at J, with 13 bases in the middle. The data were obtained in a study of radiotherapy plus CTLA-4 blockade in lung cancer. Study overall: Objective responses arose in approximately 19% of patients, and 31% experienced disease control.

Regarding the study as a whole: Some TCR clones had been derived from tumors. These clones expanded in peripheral blood after radiotherapy plus ipilimumab. Early clone dynamics of blood T cells, plus interferon-beta, reportedly predicted response best.

With ipilimumab providing CTLA-4 blockade, focal radiation was administered to patients who had chemo-refractory metastatic non-small-cell lung cancer. TCRdb's copy holds only in-frame clones and misses some; the assay was immunoSEQ multiplex PCR. The table records tens of thousands of clones, roughly three quarters of them present only once. The V call is TRBV4-2, the J call TRBJ2-3; D may be TRBD2 (6 bases). The TCR comes from a human donor with non-small cell lung cancer whose response to radiotherapy plus ipilimumab could not be evaluated. Some clones in this sample may be carry-over from other donors' samples. The source was peripheral blood, collected from a patient treated with radiotherapy plus ipilimumab. DNA for the CDR3: TGTGCCAGCAGCCAAGAAACCGCTGCGGGGAGCACAGATACGCAGTATTTT. This gives the protein CASSQETAAGSTDTQYF.